Presented here are 20 T cell receptor beta chains from one specimen sequenced in a study of blood T cells in healthy people across ages. Primers used in a second PCR of about 7 to 12 cycles were a sample-barcoded 5' primer and a J-beta primer mix. TCRdb ran MiXCR on the 5' RACE reads and lists one entry per CDR3 protein. The data show 980,000 or so distinct CDR3 sequences, with about 48% seen just once and about an eighth held by the top ten. Sequencing input: blood. Every receptor here comes from a man aged 25-45 years in good health.

The rearrangement uses TRBV20-1 and TRBJ2-7; D is possibly TRBD1 or TRBD2 (5 bases each). The J call may be wrong; the DNA end is better matched by TRBJ2-5. CDR1 and CDR2 (germline): DFQATT, SNEGSKA (reference sequence). The CDR3 runs to 15 residues. CDR3 loop: CSAARAAAVKETQYF. CDR3 bases: TGCAGTGCAGCCAGGGCCGCAGCGGTCAAGGAGACCCAGTACTTC.

This clonotype was counted a few times. This rearrangement joins TRBV4-2 to TRBJ1-4; a weak D match, TRBD1 (5 bases). V was shortened by 0 bases and J by 8 bases, with 16 bases between the two germline ends. The CDR3 spans 16 residues. The germline V gene has CDR1 LGHNA and CDR2 YNFKEQ. As DNA, the CDR3 is TGTGCCAGCAGCCAAGAACGGAGTGCGGGGGAGGAAAAACTGTTTTTT. Protein: CASSQERSAGEEKLFF.

The V call is TRBV20-1, the J call TRBJ2-4; D possibly matches TRBD1 or TRBD2 (6 bases each). The CDR3 loop spans 15 amino acids. V was trimmed by 3 bases and J by 0 bases, leaving 12 bases between them. Germline values: CDR1 DFQATT, CDR2 SNEGSKA (reference sequence). CDR3: CSARGRGRAKNIQYF. CDR3 sequence (DNA): TGCAGTGCTAGGGGTCGGGGGCGAGCCAAAAACATTCAGTACTTC.

This chain links TRBV6-5 with TRBJ2-7, with D possibly called TRBD1 or TRBD2 (5 bases each). The ends were cut back, 0 bases at V and 1 base at J, with 7 bases in the middle. The CDR3 has 14 amino acids. Per the germline V gene, CDR1 is MNHEY and CDR2 is SVGAGI. The DNA for the CDR3 is TGTGCCAGCAGTTACTCGGGGGAGTCCTACGAGCAGTACTTC. Translating it yields CASSYSGESYEQYF.

This clonotype has more than one count but fewer than ten. The chain links TRBV20-1 to TRBJ1-5; D gene ambiguous. V was cut by 1 base and J by 0 bases, with 7 bases left in between. The CDR3 runs 14 residues. In germline, CDR1 is DFQATT, CDR2 SNEGSKA (reference sequence). CDR3 loop: CSARGAASNQPQHF. The CDR3 DNA follows: TGCAGTGCTAGAGGGGCAGCTAGCAATCAGCCCCAGCATTTT.

This clonotype has ten or more counts. This sequence joins TRBV29-1 and TRBJ2-7; a weak D match, TRBD1 (5 bases). The V end lost 6 bases, the J end lost 3 bases, and 15 bases lay between the germline ends. Germline lookup yields CDR1 SQVTM and CDR2 ANQGSEA. This CDR3 region has 13 residues. CDR3 coding DNA: TGCAGCGTCAGGGCGACTCCCGACTACGAGCAGTACTTC. This codes for CSVRATPDYEQYF.

The sample holds a few counts of this clonotype. V usage is TRBV9 and J usage is TRBJ2-3; 9 nucleotides match TRBD1. V lost 1 base to trimming and J lost 2 bases; unmatched junction nucleotides: 5. The CDR3 length is 16 residues. Germline-derived CDR1 and CDR2 are SGDLS and YYNGEE. The CDR3 is CASSVRTGEITDTQYF. Written as DNA, the CDR3 is TGTGCCAGCAGCGTACGGACAGGGGAAATCACAGATACGCAGTATTTT.

The CDR3 DNA follows: TGCGCCAGCAGCTTGGCAGCAGGGGTGGACGAGCAGTACTTC. It yields the protein CASSLAAGVDEQYF. The chain employs TRBV5-1 and TRBJ2-7; D might be TRBD1 (6 bases). This CDR3 comprises 14 residues. V was shortened by 0 bases and J by 5 bases, with 12 bases between the two germline ends. Germline lookup yields CDR1 SGHRS and CDR2 YFSETQ.

This clonotype was seen a handful of times. The rearrangement joins TRBV6-1 to TRBJ2-1; 8 nucleotides match TRBD1. The CDR3 runs 14 residues. With 6 bases clipped from V and 6 bases from J, the junction kept 7 bases outside the gene matches. Germline values: CDR1 MNHNS, CDR2 SASEGT. In DNA, the CDR3 is TGTGCCAGCAGCAATGACAGGGGTAGCAATGAGCAGTTCTTC. Encoded protein: CASSNDRGSNEQFF.

There are a few counts of this clonotype. The chain recombines TRBV6-5 with TRBJ2-7; a weak D match, TRBD2 (5 bases). Germline V lookup: CDR1 MNHEY, CDR2 SVGAGI. The V end was cut by 2 bases, the J end by 0 bases, with 11 bases between. The CDR3 runs 15 residues. The CDR3 DNA follows: TGTGCCAGCAGTTACGAGGGTGATAGCTCCTACGAGCAGTACTTC. It yields the protein CASSYEGDSSYEQYF.

This clonotype showed up just a few times. The J gene is TRBJ2-7, the V gene TRBV10-2; 7 bases line up with TRBD1. The V gene end was trimmed by 5 bases and the J gene end by 2 bases; junction bases not matched to a gene: 9. Germline V gene data show CDR1 as WSHSY and CDR2 as SAAADI. The CDR3 has 15 residues. CDR3: CASSHMTGIAYEQYF. The CDR3 DNA sequence: TGCGCCAGCAGTCACATGACAGGGATTGCCTACGAGCAGTACTTC.

The J gene is TRBJ2-4, the V gene TRBV7-6; the D gene is possibly TRBD2 (5 bases). Judging by the DNA end, TRBJ2-7 fits better; the J call may be wrong. The germline CDR1 and CDR2 sequences are SGHVS and FNYEAQ. This CDR3 comprises 13 residues. CDR3 sequence reads: CASSVGSGNEQYF. CDR3 sequence (DNA): TGTGCCAGCAGCGTAGGTTCGGGGAACGAGCAGTACTTC.

The rearrangement joins TRBV9 to TRBJ2-1; D may be TRBD2 (7 bases). Looked up from germline, CDR1 is SGDLS and CDR2 is YYNGEE. The CDR3 runs 15 residues. V dropped 1 base and J dropped 10 bases, with 18 bases sitting between them. CDR3 DNA sequence: TGTGCCAGCAGCGTACGCGGGCTGGGAGGGGGAGAGCAGTTCTTC. Its protein product is CASSVRGLGGGEQFF.

The table lists this clonotype with many counts. The rearrangement links TRBV7-2 to TRBJ2-3; D may match TRBD1 or TRBD2 (5 bases each). Per the germline V gene, CDR1 is SGHTA and CDR2 is FQGNSA. CDR3 size: 12 residues. Trimming removed 4 bases from V and 6 bases from J, with 8 bases in between. DNA of the CDR3: TGTGCCAGCAGCTCCGGGGCGGATACGCAGTATTTT. Translating it yields CASSSGADTQYF.

This clonotype was counted between two and nine times. The chain joins TRBV27 to TRBJ2-5; 10 bases are shared with TRBD1. The assigned J gene may be wrong: the sequence end matches TRBJ2-7 better. The CDR3 sequence is 14 residues long. Germline V gene data show CDR1 as MNHEY and CDR2 as SMNVEV (reference sequence). The CDR3 sequence: CASSHRDRGSEQYF. The DNA of the CDR3 is TGTGCCAGCAGTCACCGGGACAGGGGAAGCGAGCAGTACTTC.

Regarding this clonotype: A read error may account for a junction end that differs from germline. The CDR3 sequence: CTSRIGDGPYNEQFF. The CDR3 region has the DNA TGCACCAGCCGGATTGGGGACGGGCCATACAATGAGCAGTTCTTC. J is TRBJ2-1 and V is TRBV10-2; D is possibly TRBD1 or TRBD2 (5 bases each). CDR1 is WSHSY, CDR2 SAAADI, per germline. The CDR3 sequence is 15 residues long.

V usage is TRBV20-1 and J usage is TRBJ2-4; 10 bases agree with TRBD1. After removal of 6 bases from V and 13 bases from J, the junction contained 15 bases not matched to a gene. Germline CDR1 DFQATT, CDR2 SNEGSKA (reference sequence). This CDR3 comprises 14 residues. The DNA for the CDR3 is TGCAGTGCCTTCTCCGGGACAGGGGTAAATGAGCAGTACTTC. This encodes CSAFSGTGVNEQYF.

This clonotype was detected only a few times. The chain carries TRBV7-2 and TRBJ2-2; D is ambiguous. Germline V gene data show CDR1 as SGHTA and CDR2 as FQGNSA. V lost 8 bases and J 0 bases, leaving 7 bases between the germline ends. The CDR3 is made up of 13 amino acids. The CDR3 loop is CASRLANTGELFF. The CDR3 bases are TGTGCCAGCCGTCTAGCGAACACCGGGGAGCTGTTTTTT.

V usage is TRBV3-1 and J usage is TRBJ1-5; no clear D gene. CDR1 is LGHDT, CDR2 YNNKEL, per germline (reference sequence). The CDR3 spans 12 residues. V was shortened by 0 bases and J by 7 bases, with 4 bases between the two germline ends. CDR3 coding DNA: TGTGCCAGCAGCCAAGAAAAGCAGCCCCAGCATTTT. This gives the protein CASSQEKQPQHF.

V is TRBV11-2 and J is TRBJ2-3; weak D call: TRBD1 (6 bases). Germline-derived CDR1 and CDR2 are SGHAT and FQNNGV. The CDR3 has 13 residues. V was clipped by 8 bases and J by 0 bases, with 9 bases between them. The CDR3 DNA follows: TGTGCCAGCCACAGGGTTAGCACAGATACGCAGTATTTT. Translating it yields CASHRVSTDTQYF.